This T cell receptor beta chain was recovered during a study of CD8 T cells in ankylosing spondylitis. Overall study findings and caveats: Ankylosing spondylitis blood seemed to carry a telltale TCR beta motif made of eight highly homologous variants.

This clonotype was observed at least ten times. What it recognizes is unknown. CDR3 length: 15 residues. The germline CDR1 and CDR2 sequences are SGHAT and FQNNGV. The ends were cut back, 4 bases at V and 1 base at J, with 10 bases in the middle. MiXCR was run by TCRdb on the 5' RACE reads, yielding one entry per CDR3 protein. This sample has 750,000 to 850,000 distinct CDR3 sequences, with 12% found just once. This TCR was recovered from a male donor with ankylosing spondylitis. The sequencing sample was made of blood, either unsorted or a sorted T cell fraction (not recorded which). The chain recombines TRBV11-2 with TRBJ2-2; perhaps D is TRBD1 or TRBD2 (6 bases each). The CDR3 sequence is CASSYGGQNTGELFF. Here the CDR3 DNA reads TGTGCCAGCAGCTACGGGGGACAGAACACCGGGGAGCTGTTTTTT.